One sample yielded the 22 T cell receptor beta chains listed below, sequenced in a study of CD8 T cells in ankylosing spondylitis (dated 2017 in TCRdb). What the research found in general, with its limitations: A TCR beta motif of several highly homologous amino acid variants appeared characteristic of blood from ankylosing spondylitis patients.

For these TCRs, the target antigens are not known. Libraries were prepared through 5' RACE. The run used an Illumina HiSeq 2500. The public reads were run again by TCRdb, first through fastp at Q25 and then through MiXCR, and only productive beta chains were kept. Identical CDR3 proteins give one entry, which carries the most common genes and DNA. The sample profile shows 700,000 to 850,000 distinct CDR3 sequences; roughly 10% of them were found once. The ten largest make up about 0.5% of the sample. Sequenced input: blood, either unsorted or a sorted T cell fraction (not recorded which). These receptors were taken from a male donor with ankylosing spondylitis.

The rearrangement links TRBV7-2 to TRBJ2-7; 7 bases align to TRBD2. Germline CDR1 SGHTA, CDR2 FQGNSA. The CDR3 consists of 14 residues. V trimming: 3 bases; J trimming: 6 bases; junction bases outside the gene matches: 8. The CDR3 protein is CASSLVSGIFEQYF. For the CDR3, the DNA is TGTGCCAGCAGCTTGGTGAGCGGGATTTTCGAGCAGTACTTC.

This clonotype was observed a single time. The V call is TRBV7-2, the J call TRBJ2-1, with TRBD1 as a possible D gene (6 bases). V gave up 5 bases and J gave up 6 bases, with 17 bases separating them. CDR1 and CDR2 from the germline V gene are SGHTA and FQGNSA. CDR3 size: 15 residues. The CDR3 reads CASSPGQFPGNEQFF. CDR3 bases: TGTGCCAGCAGCCCCGGACAGTTCCCAGGCAATGAGCAGTTCTTC.

At least ten counts were recorded for this clonotype. A junction boundary mismatches the germline segment, possibly from a read error. V gene TRBV7-2 combines with J gene TRBJ1-1; the D is unclear. CDR1 and CDR2 (germline): SGHTA, FQGNSA. There are 14 residues in the CDR3. DNA of the CDR3: TGCGCCAGCAGCTTGGTTGGTCTGAACACTGAAGCTTTCTTT. It translates to CASSLVGLNTEAFF.

V usage is TRBV5-1 and J usage is TRBJ2-1, with a tentative D call TRBD1 (6 bases). The CDR3 totals 13 residues. Looked up from germline, CDR1 is SGHRS and CDR2 is YFSETQ. The ends were cut back, 3 bases at V and 10 bases at J, with 14 bases in the middle. CDR3 nucleotide sequence: TGCGCCAGCAGCTCACAGGGTTACGGGGAGCAGTTCTTC. Its protein is CASSSQGYGEQFF.

This clonotype appeared many times. V usage is TRBV20-1 and J usage is TRBJ1-2; TRBD1 might be the D (6 bases). Per the germline V gene, CDR1 is DFQATT and CDR2 is SNEGSKA (reference sequence). The CDR3 runs 12 residues. V gave up 6 bases and J gave up 3 bases, with 11 bases separating them. The CDR3 protein is CSAASGDYGYTF. CDR3 DNA: TGCAGTGCCGCATCAGGGGACTATGGCTACACCTTC.

The rearrangement links TRBV6-5 to TRBJ1-2, with D uncertain. V gave up 2 bases and J gave up 2 bases, with 6 bases separating them. The CDR3 is 13 amino acids. Germline-derived CDR1 and CDR2 are MNHEY and SVGAGI. This CDR3 is CASSYRRNYGYTF. CDR3 DNA: TGTGCCAGCAGTTACCGACGGAACTATGGCTACACCTTC.

This clonotype was recorded a few times. The V call is TRBV10-3, the J call TRBJ2-7; possibly TRBD1 for D (5 bases). V was cut by 6 bases and J by 2 bases, with 17 bases left in between. The CDR3 is made up of 15 amino acids. Germline CDR1 ENHRY, CDR2 SYGVKD. The CDR3 DNA is TGTGCCATCAGCCCAAATTCAGGGCCCCCCTACGAGCAGTACTTC. It translates to CAISPNSGPPYEQYF.

This clonotype was counted a few times. The chain couples TRBV20-1 to TRBJ1-6; D call uncertain. Germline lookup yields CDR1 DFQATT and CDR2 SNEGSKA (reference sequence). Trimming cost V 3 bases and J 0 bases, with 9 bases left between them. This CDR3 spans 15 amino acids. The CDR3 reads CSASLLYSYNSPLHF. CDR3 bases: TGCAGTGCTAGCCTCTTATACTCCTATAATTCACCCCTCCACTTT.

Only a few counts were recorded for this clonotype. This chain connects TRBV20-1 to TRBJ1-2; D perhaps matches TRBD1 (5 bases). The CDR3 contains 14 residues. Germline loops: CDR1 DFQATT, CDR2 SNEGSKA (reference sequence). Trimming stripped 6 bases from V and 2 bases from J, with 16 bases between. In DNA form, the CDR3 reads TGCAGTGCCAGATCCGGGGACGGCAACTATGGCTACACCTTC. It is translated as CSARSGDGNYGYTF.

A note on this clonotype: This could be a read error, since a much larger clone is one nucleotide away. This rearrangement joins TRBV15 to TRBJ1-2; possibly TRBD1 for D (6 bases). This CDR3 is built from 15 residues. The germline V gene encodes CDR1 LNHNV and CDR2 YYDKDF (reference sequence). The CDR3 coding sequence is TGTGCCACCAGCAGACTTCGACAGGAGAACTATAGCTACACCTTC. Translation gives CATSRLRQENYSYTF.

This clonotype was picked up a small number of times. The chain joins TRBV12-2 to TRBJ1-4. TRBV12-2 is reported as a pseudogene. The CDR3 runs to 16 residues. Here the CDR3 DNA reads TGTGCAAGTCGCCTCCCGTTGTATAGGGCTAGGGAAAAACTGTTTTTT. It translates to CASRLPLYRAREKLFF.

This clonotype was seen ten or more times. This chain connects TRBV15 to TRBJ2-2; 10 bases match TRBD2. V shed 0 bases, J shed 4 bases, and the junction held 5 bases outside the gene matches. Germline V gene sequence: CDR1 LNHNV, CDR2 YYDKDF (reference sequence). The CDR3 loop spans 17 amino acids. The CDR3 coding sequence is TGTGCCACCAGCAGAGATCTTGTAGCGGGAGGCACCGGGGAGCTGTTTTTT. It codes for CATSRDLVAGGTGELFF. Looking up the rest from reference TRBV15 and TRBJ2-2 gives the full variable domain: DAMVIQNPRYQVTQFGKPVTLSCSQTLNHNVMYWYQQKSSQAPKLLFHYYDKDFNNEADTPDNFQSRRPNTSFCFLDIRSPGLGDTAMYLCATSRDLVAGGTGELFFGEGSRLTVL.

This chain connects TRBV4-3 to TRBJ2-7, with D perhaps TRBD2 (6 bases). Deletions cut 0 bases from V and 6 bases from J, with 15 bases between. CDR1 is LGHNA, CDR2 YSLEER, per germline. CDR3 length: 15 amino acids. In DNA form, the CDR3 reads TGCGCCAGCAGCCAAGATGTATACGGGGGAATCGAGCAGTACTTC. Translating it yields CASSQDVYGGIEQYF.

This chain uses TRBV29-1 with TRBJ2-4; TRBD1 matches at 8 bases. The trim removed 4 bases at V and 7 bases at J, leaving 9 bases unmatched. CDR1 is SQVTM and CDR2 is ANQGSEA in the germline V gene. The CDR3 is made up of 14 amino acids. CDR3 protein: CSVAEDRVVNIQYF. The CDR3 DNA is TGCAGCGTTGCAGAGGACAGGGTTGTGAACATTCAGTACTTC.

This chain uses TRBV30 with TRBJ2-1; D remains ambiguous. The CDR3 totals 11 residues. V was shortened by 1 base and J by 7 bases, with 5 bases between the two germline ends. Germline-derived CDR1 and CDR2 are GTSNPN and SVGIG (reference sequence). CDR3 loop: CAWSGLNEQFF. Here the CDR3 DNA reads TGTGCCTGGAGTGGTTTAAATGAGCAGTTCTTC. Combining the CDR3 with reference TRBV30 and TRBJ2-1 gives the whole variable domain SQTIHQWPATLVQPVGSPLSLECTVEGTSNPNLYWYRQAAGRGLQLLFYSVGIGQISSEVPQNLSASRPQDRQFILSSKKLLLSDSGFYLCAWSGLNEQFFGPGTRLTVL.

This clonotype was observed many times. This chain links TRBV5-1 with TRBJ2-1; D remains ambiguous. The CDR3 consists of 11 residues. Trimming took 0 bases from V and 10 from J, leaving 5 bases between them. CDR1 SGHRS and CDR2 YFSETQ come from the germline V gene. The chain's CDR3 is CASSLATEQFF. The CDR3 DNA sequence: TGCGCCAGCAGCTTGGCTACGGAGCAGTTCTTC. The full variable domain, completed using reference TRBV5-1 and TRBJ2-1, is KAGVTQTPRYLIKTRGQQVTLSCSPISGHRSVSWYQQTPGQGLQFLFEYFSETQRNKGNFPGRFSGRQFSNSRSEMNVSTLELGDSALYLCASSLATEQFFGPGTRLTVL.

This clonotype was recorded at least ten times. The chain is built from TRBV3-1 and TRBJ1-1; D might be TRBD1 (6 bases). CDR1 LGHDT and CDR2 YNNKEL come from the germline V gene (reference sequence). This CDR3 contains 14 residues. V lost 1 base, J lost 5 bases, and 11 bases lay in between. CDR3 sequence (DNA): TGTGCCAGCAGCCAAGCAGGGGTTGAAACTGAAGCTTTCTTT. This gives the protein CASSQAGVETEAFF.

The genes are TRBV6-2 or TRBV6-3 and TRBJ2-1; 7 bases match TRBD2. The CDR3 is made up of 16 amino acids. V was clipped by 6 bases and J by 5 bases; unmatched bases: 13. The germline CDR1 and CDR2 sequences are MNHEY and SVGEGT. CDR3 in DNA: TGTGCCAGCAGCCTCCGCCTAGCGGATTCGGACAATGAGCAGTTCTTC. Its translation is CASSLRLADSDNEQFF.

This chain uses TRBV20-1 with TRBJ2-5, with D unclear. V was cut by 5 bases and J by 5 bases, with 15 bases left in between. The germline V gene encodes CDR1 DFQATT and CDR2 SNEGSKA (reference sequence). The CDR3 totals 13 residues. The CDR3 sequence: CSAQAWAWETQYF. The CDR3 bases are TGCAGTGCTCAGGCCTGGGCCTGGGAGACCCAGTACTTC.

This clonotype occurred a few times. The chain links TRBV7-9 to TRBJ2-6; no reliable D call. The CDR3 has 15 residues. V shed 11 bases and J shed 2 bases, with 16 bases lying between them. Germline assignment: CDR1 SEHNR and CDR2 FQNEAQ (reference sequence). CDR3 sequence reads: CAFAKVGTGANVLTF. The CDR3 DNA is TGTGCCTTCGCGAAGGTGGGGACTGGGGCCAACGTCCTGACTTTC.

This clonotype came up many times. V gene TRBV5-5 combines with J gene TRBJ1-5, with 8 bases identical to TRBD1. This CDR3 region has 15 residues. V gave up 5 bases and J gave up 5 bases; unmatched junction bases: 9. Germline V gene data show CDR1 as SGHKS and CDR2 as YYEKEE (reference sequence). The CDR3 sequence: CASSRTGSFDQPQHF. The CDR3, as DNA: TGTGCCAGCAGTCGGACAGGGAGCTTCGATCAGCCCCAGCATTTT.

The chain couples TRBV29-1 to TRBJ1-5, with D unresolved. CDR3 size: 12 residues. V was trimmed by 6 bases and J by 2 bases, leaving 8 bases between them. Germline-derived CDR1 and CDR2 are SQVTM and ANQGSEA. The CDR3 region is CSVAMGNQPQHF. DNA of the CDR3: TGCAGCGTCGCTATGGGCAATCAGCCCCAGCATTTT. The variable domain in full, with the rest retrieved from reference TRBV29-1 and TRBJ1-5, is SAVISQKPSRDICQRGTSLTIQCQVDSQVTMMFWYRQQPGQSLTLIATANQGSEATYESGFVIDKFPISRPNLTFSTLTVSNMSPEDSSIYLCSVAMGNQPQHFGDGTRLSIL.